These T cell receptor beta chains were read from a single sample in a study of shared clonotypes between healthy human individuals. Here immunoSEQ multiplex PCR was the method, and the copy in TCRdb shows in-frame clones only, minus some. The table lists around 990,000 clones, 77% of them singletons. The material sequenced was memory CD4+ T cells from PBMCs. The source is a young man in good health. Some clones in this sample may be carry-over from other donors' samples. Each CDR3 is given with its conserved first and last residue. The order of the fields is clone size, J gene, V gene, D gene, CDR3 DNA, CDR3 protein. The D gene is left open where the match is weak. A row's size may be missing; if present it is once, few, many or a size class.

abundance: .; j_gene: TRBJ1-4; v_gene: TRBV29-1; d_gene: .; CDR3nt: TGCAGCGTTGAAGGACAGTTTAATGAAAAACTGTTTTTT; CDR3aa: CSVEGQFNEKLFF
abundance: .; j_gene: TRBJ2-2; v_gene: TRBV10-3; d_gene: .; CDR3nt: TGTGCCATCAGTGAGAGTTGGCAGGGGACCGGGGAGCTGTTTTTT; CDR3aa: CAISESWQGTGELFF
abundance: few; j_gene: TRBJ2-5; v_gene: TRBV6-6; d_gene: TRBD2; CDR3nt: TGTGCCAGCACCCCCGAGGCGGGAGGTTCGGAGACCCAGTACTTC; CDR3aa: CASTPEAGGSETQYF
abundance: .; j_gene: TRBJ2-7; v_gene: TRBV28; d_gene: .; CDR3nt: TGTGCCAGCAGTCTGGGCTACGAGCAGTACTTC; CDR3aa: CASSLGYEQYF
abundance: .; j_gene: TRBJ2-2; v_gene: TRBV7-2; d_gene: .; CDR3nt: TGTGCCAGCAGCACCGGGACTCCCAGGACCGGGGAGCTGTTTTTT; CDR3aa: CASSTGTPRTGELFF
abundance: .; j_gene: TRBJ1-5; v_gene: TRBV28; d_gene: .; CDR3nt: TGTGCCAGCAGTTCTCCCTCCGTCGCCCAGCATTTT; CDR3aa: CASSSPSVAQHF
abundance: once; j_gene: TRBJ2-3; v_gene: TRBV18; d_gene: .; CDR3nt: TGTGCCAGCTCAGGGGCGGAAAGACCCACAGATACGCAGTATTTT; CDR3aa: CASSGAERPTDTQYF
abundance: .; j_gene: TRBJ2-5; v_gene: TRBV5-1; d_gene: .; CDR3nt: TGCGCCAGCAGCAGCGTCGGTAGGACTCAGGGGGAGACCCAGTACTTC; CDR3aa: CASSSVGRTQGETQYF
abundance: .; j_gene: TRBJ2-3; v_gene: TRBV5-6; d_gene: .; CDR3nt: TGTGCCAGCAGACTCGTATCGGATGATACGCAGTATTTT; CDR3aa: CASRLVSDDTQYF
abundance: few; j_gene: TRBJ2-1; v_gene: TRBV7-2; d_gene: .; CDR3nt: TGTGCCAGCAGCTCCCGGGACTTTGTTGATGGGGAGCAGTTCTTC; CDR3aa: CASSSRDFVDGEQFF
abundance: .; j_gene: TRBJ1-1; v_gene: TRBV29-1; d_gene: TRBD1; CDR3nt: TGCAGCGTCGCCGGGACAGGGGGCTGGAGCACTGAAGCTTTCTTT; CDR3aa: CSVAGTGGWSTEAFF
abundance: .; j_gene: TRBJ2-5; v_gene: TRBV5-1; d_gene: TRBD1; CDR3nt: TGCGCCAGCAGCCAGCAGACAGGGACGTTGGAGACCCAGTACTTC; CDR3aa: CASSQQTGTLETQYF
abundance: .; j_gene: TRBJ2-5; v_gene: TRBV5-1; d_gene: .; CDR3nt: TGCGCCAGCAGCCCTATGACTAGCCAAGAGACCCAGTACTTC; CDR3aa: CASSPMTSQETQYF
abundance: .; j_gene: TRBJ2-7; v_gene: TRBV7-2; d_gene: .; CDR3nt: TGTGCCAGCAGCTTCGGGGGCGCGGTCTACGAGCAGTACTTC; CDR3aa: CASSFGGAVYEQYF
abundance: .; j_gene: TRBJ1-2; v_gene: TRBV2; d_gene: .; CDR3nt: TGTGCCAGCAGCCACGACAGGAACTATGGCTACACCTTC; CDR3aa: CASSHDRNYGYTF
abundance: .; j_gene: TRBJ2-5; v_gene: TRBV5-1; d_gene: .; CDR3nt: TGCGCCAGCAGCTTCGACCAGGCTCAAGAGACCCAGTACTTC; CDR3aa: CASSFDQAQETQYF
abundance: once; j_gene: TRBJ2-3; v_gene: TRBV5-4; d_gene: TRBD2; CDR3nt: TGTGCCAGCAACATTGGACTAGCGGGGGCAGATACGCAGTATTTT; CDR3aa: CASNIGLAGADTQYF
abundance: few; j_gene: TRBJ1-2; v_gene: TRBV6-1; d_gene: .; CDR3nt: TGTGCCAGCAGTGCGGGTTATCTGGTCGGCTACACCTTC; CDR3aa: CASSAGYLVGYTF
abundance: .; j_gene: TRBJ2-1; v_gene: TRBV6-5; d_gene: TRBD1; CDR3nt: TGTGCCAGCAGTTCCTTGGGACAGGGATCATACAATGAGCAGTTCTTC; CDR3aa: CASSSLGQGSYNEQFF
abundance: .; j_gene: TRBJ1-4; v_gene: TRBV5-1; d_gene: .; CDR3nt: TGCGCCAGCAGCCCGGAGTTTGCAACTAATGAAAAACTGTTTTTT; CDR3aa: CASSPEFATNEKLFF
abundance: .; j_gene: TRBJ2-2; v_gene: TRBV4-1; d_gene: .; CDR3nt: TGCGCCAGCAGCCAAGATCGCAGGGCGAACGGGGAGCTGTTTTTT; CDR3aa: CASSQDRRANGELFF
abundance: .; j_gene: TRBJ2-1; v_gene: TRBV6-6; d_gene: .; CDR3nt: TGTGCCAGCAGGCGACTGGACAGAAACCATGAGCAGTTCTTC; CDR3aa: CASRRLDRNHEQFF
abundance: few; j_gene: TRBJ1-5; v_gene: TRBV28; d_gene: TRBD1; CDR3nt: TGTGCCAGCAGGCGGGGGACAGGGGGTCCCAATCAGCCCCAGCATTTT; CDR3aa: CASRRGTGGPNQPQHF
abundance: few; j_gene: TRBJ1-3; v_gene: TRBV7-9; d_gene: .; CDR3nt: TGTGCCAGCAGCCCACAAGCCCCCCGGACTGGAAACACCATATATTTT; CDR3aa: CASSPQAPRTGNTIYF
abundance: .; j_gene: TRBJ2-1; v_gene: TRBV21-1; d_gene: .; CDR3nt: TGTGCCAGCAACAACAGACAGGTAAACAATGAGCAGTTCTTC; CDR3aa: CASNNRQVNNEQFF
abundance: .; j_gene: TRBJ1-3; v_gene: TRBV11-1; d_gene: .; CDR3nt: TGTGCCAGCAGCTTATTACTCCGGACGGAATCTGGAAACACCATATATTTT; CDR3aa: CASSLLLRTESGNTIYF
abundance: .; j_gene: TRBJ1-2; v_gene: TRBV30; d_gene: .; CDR3nt: TGTGCCTGGAGTGTGTCCTGGGGTCGGGCAGGCTTGTCCAGTGGCTACACCTTC; CDR3aa: CAWSVSWGRAGLSSGYTF
abundance: .; j_gene: TRBJ2-1; v_gene: TRBV7-3; d_gene: .; CDR3nt: TGTGCCAGCAGCTCTCGTGGCCGTGGGGACAATGAGCAGTTCTTC; CDR3aa: CASSSRGRGDNEQFF
abundance: few; j_gene: TRBJ2-3; v_gene: TRBV27; d_gene: TRBD2; CDR3nt: TGTGCCAGCAGCTCTAGAACAAGCGGGACCAGCGCAGATACGCAGTATTTT; CDR3aa: CASSSRTSGTSADTQYF
abundance: .; j_gene: TRBJ1-1; v_gene: TRBV30; d_gene: .; CDR3nt: TGTGCCTGGAGTGTGGGGGGGGTAAGCACTGAAGCTTTCTTT; CDR3aa: CAWSVGGVSTEAFF
abundance: .; j_gene: TRBJ1-1; v_gene: TRBV7-3; d_gene: .; CDR3nt: TGTGCCAGCAGTCTCACTCCCGGGGGCACTGAAGCTTTCTTT; CDR3aa: CASSLTPGGTEAFF
abundance: once; j_gene: TRBJ1-1; v_gene: TRBV19; d_gene: .; CDR3nt: TGTGCCAGTAGTCCACCCGGGGGGAGGACTGAAGCTTTCTTT; CDR3aa: CASSPPGGRTEAFF
abundance: .; j_gene: TRBJ2-7; v_gene: TRBV7-3; d_gene: TRBD2; CDR3nt: TGTGCCAGCAGCCCTAGCGGGAGCTCCTACGAGCAGTACTTC; CDR3aa: CASSPSGSSYEQYF
abundance: .; j_gene: TRBJ2-6; v_gene: TRBV29-1; d_gene: .; CDR3nt: TGCAGCGTTATTAAGACTGGGGCCAACGTCCTGACTTTC; CDR3aa: CSVIKTGANVLTF
abundance: .; j_gene: TRBJ2-2; v_gene: TRBV5-4; d_gene: TRBD1; CDR3nt: TGTGCCAGCAGCTTGGGTGGGGACAGAGAGCTGTTTTTT; CDR3aa: CASSLGGDRELFF
abundance: .; j_gene: TRBJ2-1; v_gene: TRBV2; d_gene: TRBD1; CDR3nt: TGTGCCAGCAGCCTCGACAGGGGGGTCTACAATGAGCAGTTCTTC; CDR3aa: CASSLDRGVYNEQFF
abundance: .; j_gene: TRBJ2-5; v_gene: TRBV9; d_gene: .; CDR3nt: TGTGCCAGCGCGGTAGGGGCCCAACCAATAGAGACCCAGTACTTC; CDR3aa: CASAVGAQPIETQYF
abundance: once; j_gene: TRBJ1-2; v_gene: TRBV29-1; d_gene: .; CDR3nt: TGCAGCGTTGTTACTACAGCCCCAGGCTATGGCTACACCTTC; CDR3aa: CSVVTTAPGYGYTF
abundance: .; j_gene: TRBJ2-3; v_gene: TRBV11-2; d_gene: TRBD2; CDR3nt: TGTGCCAGCAGCCCAAAGTTAACGAGCGGGAGTACAGATACGCAGTATTTT; CDR3aa: CASSPKLTSGSTDTQYF
abundance: .; j_gene: TRBJ1-4; v_gene: TRBV30; d_gene: .; CDR3nt: TGTGCCTGGAGTCTAGATGGGGGAGATGGTGAAAAACTGTTTTTT; CDR3aa: CAWSLDGGDGEKLFF
abundance: .; j_gene: TRBJ1-1; v_gene: TRBV5-1; d_gene: .; CDR3nt: TGCGCCAGCAGCCAAACGCGTGGGGTAACTGAAGCTTTCTTT; CDR3aa: CASSQTRGVTEAFF
abundance: .; j_gene: TRBJ2-5; v_gene: TRBV29-1; d_gene: .; CDR3nt: TGCAGCGTCCGACAGGAGGCGGAGACCCAGTACTTC; CDR3aa: CSVRQEAETQYF
abundance: .; j_gene: TRBJ2-7; v_gene: TRBV6-7; d_gene: .; CDR3nt: TGTGCCAGGGGGACTGTCACCTACGAGCAGTACTTC; CDR3aa: CARGTVTYEQYF
abundance: few; j_gene: TRBJ2-7; v_gene: TRBV14; d_gene: .; CDR3nt: TGTGCCAGCGGGCGGGGAACCTACGAGCAGTACTTC; CDR3aa: CASGRGTYEQYF
abundance: .; j_gene: TRBJ2-7; v_gene: TRBV27; d_gene: .; CDR3nt: TGTGCCAGCAGTTCCCCGGGGTCGGCCTACGAGCAGTACTTC; CDR3aa: CASSSPGSAYEQYF
abundance: .; j_gene: TRBJ1-3; v_gene: TRBV11-2; d_gene: .; CDR3nt: TGTGCCAGCAGCTTAGAGGGATTATCTGGAAACACCATATATTTT; CDR3aa: CASSLEGLSGNTIYF
abundance: .; j_gene: TRBJ2-5; v_gene: TRBV7-8; d_gene: TRBD2; CDR3nt: TGTGCCAGCAGCCCAGGGACTAGCGGGAGGGCTTGGGTAAAAGAGACCCAGTACTTC; CDR3aa: CASSPGTSGRAWVKETQYF
abundance: .; j_gene: TRBJ2-7; v_gene: TRBV5-1; d_gene: .; CDR3nt: TGCGCCAGCAGCTTGGTAGGCAGTCTTCGCGAGCAGTACTTC; CDR3aa: CASSLVGSLREQYF
abundance: .; j_gene: TRBJ1-1; v_gene: TRBV11-2; d_gene: TRBD1; CDR3nt: TGTGCCAGCAGCCGCCGAGGGGGCTCGAACACTGAAGCTTTCTTT; CDR3aa: CASSRRGGSNTEAFF
abundance: .; j_gene: TRBJ2-3; v_gene: TRBV6-1; d_gene: TRBD2; CDR3nt: TGTGCCAGCAGTGCTACTAGCGGGAGGAGCACAGATACGCAGTATTTT; CDR3aa: CASSATSGRSTDTQYF
abundance: .; j_gene: TRBJ1-5; v_gene: TRBV7-3; d_gene: .; CDR3nt: TGTGCCAGCAGCTTAAGAAGGGGGCAGCCCCAGCATTTT; CDR3aa: CASSLRRGQPQHF
abundance: .; j_gene: TRBJ2-1; v_gene: TRBV28; d_gene: .; CDR3nt: TGTGCCAGCAGTCCTTGGGGGGCGGACAATGAGCAGTTCTTC; CDR3aa: CASSPWGADNEQFF
abundance: .; j_gene: TRBJ2-7; v_gene: TRBV5-1; d_gene: .; CDR3nt: TGCGCCAGCAGCCACGTAAATCAGGGGGGGATTGGCGTCTCCTACGAGCAGTACTTC; CDR3aa: CASSHVNQGGIGVSYEQYF
abundance: .; j_gene: TRBJ2-3; v_gene: TRBV12-5; d_gene: TRBD2; CDR3nt: TGTGCTAGTGGTTCCGGGACTAGCGGGAGTAGCGCAGATACGCAGTATTTT; CDR3aa: CASGSGTSGSSADTQYF
abundance: .; j_gene: TRBJ1-2; v_gene: TRBV28; d_gene: .; CDR3nt: TGTGCCAGCAGTTCCCCGACGAGAGGCTACACCTTC; CDR3aa: CASSSPTRGYTF
abundance: .; j_gene: TRBJ1-4; v_gene: TRBV15; d_gene: .; CDR3nt: TGTGCCACCAGCAGAGGCCCGGGGGTTCTACTGTTTTTT; CDR3aa: CATSRGPGVLLFF
abundance: .; j_gene: TRBJ1-2; v_gene: TRBV18; d_gene: .; CDR3nt: TGTGCCAGCTCACCTCAAGGGGTTGTCTATGGCTACACCTTC; CDR3aa: CASSPQGVVYGYTF
abundance: few; j_gene: TRBJ2-3; v_gene: TRBV29-1; d_gene: TRBD2; CDR3nt: TGTTGTGGGGTAGGACTAGCGGGAGGTTCAGATACGCAGTATTTT; CDR3aa: CCGVGLAGGSDTQYF
abundance: .; j_gene: TRBJ2-5; v_gene: TRBV10-1; d_gene: .; CDR3nt: TGCGCCAGCAGTGAGGTACAGGGCCAAGAGACCCAGTACTTC; CDR3aa: CASSEVQGQETQYF